This T cell receptor (beta chain) was identified in a study of blood T cell repertoires in COVID-19. Study as a whole: Material from acute and convalescent COVID-19 was sourced from the United States, Italy and Spain. In each case, the material was cDNA or gDNA derived from T cells, B-cell-depleted T cells, or PBMCs.

Germline CDR1 and CDR2: SNHLY and FYNNEI. Trimming took 7 bases from V and 4 from J, leaving 14 bases between them. The CDR3 runs to 14 residues. Assay used: immunoSEQ multiplex PCR; TCRdb lists only in-frame clones, some missing. The profile shows more than 120,000 clones, approximately 80% of them singletons. The source of this sequence is a human donor in a cohort sampled during active COVID-19. The chain is built from TRBV2 and TRBJ2-1, with D possibly TRBD2 on 5 matching bases. Material: peripheral blood. CDR3 nucleotide sequence: TGTGCCAGCACCGGGAATGTTGATTACAATGAGCAGTTCTTC. This gives the protein CASTGNVDYNEQFF.